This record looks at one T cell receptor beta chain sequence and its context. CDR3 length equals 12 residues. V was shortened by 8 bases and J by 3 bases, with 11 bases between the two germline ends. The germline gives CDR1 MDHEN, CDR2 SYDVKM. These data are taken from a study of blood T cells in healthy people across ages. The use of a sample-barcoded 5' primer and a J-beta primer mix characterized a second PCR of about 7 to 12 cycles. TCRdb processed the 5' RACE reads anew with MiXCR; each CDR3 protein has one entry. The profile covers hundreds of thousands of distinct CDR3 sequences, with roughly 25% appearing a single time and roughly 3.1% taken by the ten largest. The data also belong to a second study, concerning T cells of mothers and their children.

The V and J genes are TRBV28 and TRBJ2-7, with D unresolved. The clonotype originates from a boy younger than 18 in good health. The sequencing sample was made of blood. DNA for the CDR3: TGTGCCAGCGGAGCCCGAGGCTACGAGCAGTACTTC. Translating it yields CASGARGYEQYF.